This T cell receptor beta chain was found in a study of persistence of HIV-infected CD4 T cells. Study-wide background: Donors were ART-treated; their CMV- and Gag-responding CD4+ T cells were isolated. Two participants gave one leukapheresis sample; others gave up to roughly 180 mL blood repeatedly.

This CDR3 comprises 14 residues. CDR1 and CDR2 (germline): SGHDN, FVKESK. Deletions cut 4 bases from V and 7 bases from J, with 14 bases between. The immunoSEQ assay was version 4, run in survey mode. Sequencing used immunoSEQ multiplex PCR; TCRdb keeps in-frame clones, though not all of them. The table shows about 40,000 clones, with approximately 80% occurring only once. This clone was recorded once. Its antigen remains unknown. Overlapping HIV-1 Gag 15-mer peptides at approximately 1 ug per peptide per mL were used. Sorted nonresponding memory CD4+ T cells were CD40L-negative, CD69-negative, CD45RO-high. Study outcomes and limitations: CMV- and Gag-responding cells had lower TCRbeta richness than CD3/CD28-responding cells.

This receptor was taken from an adult man with HIV who was CMV-seropositive. V gene TRBV14 combines with J gene TRBJ2-1, with D unclear. This specimen consisted of CD4+ T cells sorted from PBMCs after approximately 19-hour stimulation, obtained from a patient who received antiretroviral therapy. The CDR3 sequence is CASSPLGLVNEQFF. The CDR3 bases are TGTGCCAGCAGCCCCCTGGGTCTTGTGAATGAGCAGTTCTTC.